The 6 T cell receptor beta chains reported below all come from one sample, sequenced in a study of cytomegalovirus exposure and HLA in healthy donors. PCR primers comprised 60 Vbeta and 13 Jbeta primers. The repertoire was sequenced with immunoSEQ multiplex PCR; TCRdb's copy has only in-frame clones and lacks some. This sample has approximately 190,000 clones; about 13% occur once, and the top ten carry about 7.8%. Sequencing input: PBMCs. The origin of the receptors is a man in his fifties or sixties in good health and CMV-seropositive.

The sample holds a few counts of this clone. The chain carries TRBV7-9 and TRBJ1-1; the D gene is possibly TRBD1 (5 bases). This CDR3 region has 14 residues. Between the trimmed V and J ends, which lost 1 base and 5 bases, there was a span of 11 bases. Germline CDR1 reads SEHNR; CDR2 reads FQNEAQ (reference sequence). The CDR3 reads CASSLEGVGTEAFF. The CDR3, as DNA: TGTGCCAGCAGCTTAGAAGGGGTAGGGACTGAAGCTTTCTTT.

This clone was counted a few times. This chain uses TRBV6-6 with TRBJ1-2; TRBD1 is a possible D gene (5 bases). Between the trimmed V and J ends, which lost 7 bases and 2 bases, there was a span of 14 bases. Germline V lookup: CDR1 MNHNY, CDR2 SVGAGI (reference sequence). The CDR3 is 14 residues long. The CDR3 DNA sequence: TGTGCCAGCACAAACACAGGAGACAACTATGGCTACACCTTC. It is translated as CASTNTGDNYGYTF.

The J gene is TRBJ2-7, the V gene TRBV21-1; the table's D call TRBD1 went unverified against the DNA. TRBV21-1 corresponds to a pseudogene. This CDR3 contains 14 residues. The CDR3 sequence is CASSAKRTAYEQYV. The CDR3 DNA reads TGTGCCAGCAGCGCCAAAAGGACAGCTTACGAGCAGTACGTC.

The genes are TRBV13 and TRBJ2-5; 13 bases align to TRBD2. This CDR3 is 16 amino acids long. The V gene end was trimmed by 3 bases and the J gene end by 5 bases; junction bases not matched to a gene: 6. Germline CDR1 is PRHDT and CDR2 is FYEKMQ (reference sequence). The CDR3 protein is CASSFGLAGVWETQYF. The CDR3 DNA sequence: TGTGCCAGCAGCTTTGGACTAGCGGGGGTCTGGGAGACCCAGTACTTC.

This clone was observed a handful of times. The junction departs from germline at one end; a sequencing error may be responsible. This chain joins TRBV4-3 and TRBJ1-2; possibly TRBD1 for D (5 bases). In germline, CDR1 is LGHNA, CDR2 YSLEER. This CDR3 spans 15 amino acids. CDR3 nucleotides: TGCGCCAGCAGCAAAGATTTGCAGGGAAACTATGGCTACACCTTC. Protein sequence: CASSKDLQGNYGYTF.

This clone appeared a few times. The chain uses TRBV6-6 and TRBJ1-1, with D possibly matching TRBD1 (5 bases). Trimming stripped 6 bases from V and 3 bases from J, with 11 bases between. The CDR3 totals 13 residues. The V gene's germline CDR1 is MNHNY and CDR2 SVGAGI (reference sequence). The CDR3 region is CASRGGGDTEAFF. The DNA of the CDR3 is TGTGCCAGCAGGGGTGGAGGGGACACTGAAGCTTTCTTT.